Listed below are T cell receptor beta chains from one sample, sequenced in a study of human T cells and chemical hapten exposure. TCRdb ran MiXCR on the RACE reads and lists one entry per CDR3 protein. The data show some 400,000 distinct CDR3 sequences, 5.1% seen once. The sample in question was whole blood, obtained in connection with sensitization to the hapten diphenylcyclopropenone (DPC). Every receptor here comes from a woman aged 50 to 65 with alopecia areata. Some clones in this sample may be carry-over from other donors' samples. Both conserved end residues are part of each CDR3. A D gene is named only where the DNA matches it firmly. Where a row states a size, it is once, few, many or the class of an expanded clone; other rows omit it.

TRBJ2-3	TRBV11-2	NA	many	TGTGCCAGCAGCTTATACAACACAGATACGCAGTATTTT	CASSLYNTDTQYF
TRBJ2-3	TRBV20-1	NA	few	TGCAGTGCTAGAGGGGCGACAGATACGCAGTATTTT	CSARGATDTQYF
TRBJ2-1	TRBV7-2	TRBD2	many	TGTGCCAGCAGCGCTCTACTAGCGGGAGGGAGTGAGCAGTTCTTC	CASSALLAGGSEQFF
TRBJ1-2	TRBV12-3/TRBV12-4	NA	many	TGTGCCAGCAGCCTAACCATATCCTATGGCTACACCTTC	CASSLTISYGYTF
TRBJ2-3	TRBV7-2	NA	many	TGTGCCAGCAGGTTGGGACTTCTCCAATTCACAGATACGCAGTATTTT	CASRLGLLQFTDTQYF
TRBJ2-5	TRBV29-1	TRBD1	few	TGCAGCGTTGACCTCGGACAGGGCCAAGAGACCCAGTACTTC	CSVDLGQGQETQYF
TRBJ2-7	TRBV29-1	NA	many	TGCAGCGCCCGGGCCTCGGGAGAGCAGTACTTC	CSARASGEQYF
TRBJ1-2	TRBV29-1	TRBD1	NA	TGCAGCGCTGAGACAGGGGATCGTAACTATGGCTACACCTTC	CSAETGDRNYGYTF
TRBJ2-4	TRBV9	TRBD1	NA	TGTGCCAGCAGCCCTCGACAGGGGCTAGGATTC	CASSPRQGLGF
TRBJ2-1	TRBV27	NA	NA	TGTGCCAGCAGTTTATCGGAGCGGAGGGGGGAGTTCTTC	CASSLSERRGEFF
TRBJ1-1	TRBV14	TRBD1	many	TGTGCCAGCCCATCAGGGGGCCCTGAAGCTTTCTTT	CASPSGGPEAFF
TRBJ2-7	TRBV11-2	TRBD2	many	TGTGCCAGCAGCTTAGCGGGGAGGGCAGCCGGCTACGAGCAGTACTTC	CASSLAGRAAGYEQYF
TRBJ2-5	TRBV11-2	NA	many	TGTGCCAGCACCTTCTTACAGGGTCGCGAGACCCAGTACTTC	CASTFLQGRETQYF
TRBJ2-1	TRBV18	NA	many	TGTGCCAGCTCACCCCGAACCGACTCCAGCTCCTACAATGAGCAGTTCTTC	CASSPRTDSSSYNEQFF
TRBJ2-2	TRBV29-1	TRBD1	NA	TGCAGCGTTGCCAATGTACAGGGGCTCACCGGGGAGCTGTTTTTT	CSVANVQGLTGELFF
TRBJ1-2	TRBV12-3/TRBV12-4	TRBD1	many	TGTGCCAGCAGTTTGTCGGGACAGGGCTATGGCTACACCTTC	CASSLSGQGYGYTF
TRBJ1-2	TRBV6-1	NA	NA	TGTGCCAGCAGTGAACAGGGGAGAGGCTACACCTTC	CASSEQGRGYTF
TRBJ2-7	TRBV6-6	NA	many	TGTGCCAGCAGTTACTACAGGGAGGTGGACGAGCAGTACTTC	CASSYYREVDEQYF
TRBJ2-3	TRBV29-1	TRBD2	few	TGCAGCGTAGATGGGACTAGCGGGGGCACAGATACGCAGTATTTT	CSVDGTSGGTDTQYF
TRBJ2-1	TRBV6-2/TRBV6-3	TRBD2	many	TGTGCCAGCAGCGGGAGGAGCAATGAGCAGTTCTTC	CASSGRSNEQFF
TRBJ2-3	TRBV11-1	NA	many	TGTGCCAGCACCTCCCCCTGGGCCACGCAAGATACGCAGTATTTT	CASTSPWATQDTQYF
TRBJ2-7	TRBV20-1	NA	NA	TGCAGTGCTGTGACAGGCCTCAGGGCCCACGAGCAGTACTTC	CSAVTGLRAHEQYF
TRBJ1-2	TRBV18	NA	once	TGTGCCAGATCCTCACGACAGGACTATGGCTACACCTTC	CARSSRQDYGYTF
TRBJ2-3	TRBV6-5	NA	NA	TGTGCCAGCGGATCAAACACAGATACGCAGTATTTT	CASGSNTDTQYF
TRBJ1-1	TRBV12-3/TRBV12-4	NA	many	TGTGCCAGCAGTCATCGGTGGACCCCCAACACTGAAGCTTTCTTT	CASSHRWTPNTEAFF
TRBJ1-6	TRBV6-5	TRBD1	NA	TGTGCCAGCAGTTACTCCCGCCTGACAGGGCTGAACTATAATTCACCCCTCCACTTT	CASSYSRLTGLNYNSPLHF
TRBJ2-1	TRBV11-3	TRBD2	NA	TGTGCCAGCAGCTTAATGGGACTAGCGGGGGGCATCAATGAGCAGTTCTTC	CASSLMGLAGGINEQFF
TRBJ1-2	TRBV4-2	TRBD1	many	TGTGCCAGCAGCCAAGGTGGAGCGGGGACAGCTAACTATGGCTACACCTTC	CASSQGGAGTANYGYTF
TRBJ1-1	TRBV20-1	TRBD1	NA	TGCAGTGCGGACAGGGTGACTGAAGCTTTCTTT	CSADRVTEAFF
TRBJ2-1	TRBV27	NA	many	TGTGCCAGCAGTTTCCAGGGCCCTTACAATGAGCAGTTCTTC	CASSFQGPYNEQFF